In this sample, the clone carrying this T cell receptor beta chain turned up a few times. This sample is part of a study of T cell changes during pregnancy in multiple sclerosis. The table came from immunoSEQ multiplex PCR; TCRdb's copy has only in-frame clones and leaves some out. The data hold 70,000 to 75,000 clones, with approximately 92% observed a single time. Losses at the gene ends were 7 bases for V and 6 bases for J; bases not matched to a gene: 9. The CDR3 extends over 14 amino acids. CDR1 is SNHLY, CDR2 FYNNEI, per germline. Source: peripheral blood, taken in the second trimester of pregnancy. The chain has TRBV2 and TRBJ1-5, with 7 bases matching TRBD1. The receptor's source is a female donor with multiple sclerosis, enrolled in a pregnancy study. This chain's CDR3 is CASKVDRAVQPQHF. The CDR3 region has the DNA TGTGCCAGCAAGGTCGACAGGGCGGTTCAGCCCCAGCATTTT. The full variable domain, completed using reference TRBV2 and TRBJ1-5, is EPEVTQTPSHQVTQMGQEVILRCVPISNHLYFYWYRQILGQKVEFLVSFYNNEISEKSEIFDDQFSVERPDGSNFTLKIRSTKLEDSAMYFCASKVDRAVQPQHFGDGTRLSIL.